This T cell receptor (beta chain) was captured in a study of CD8 T cells in Susac syndrome. V was cut by 8 bases and J by 2 bases, with 9 bases left in between. CDR1 and CDR2 from the germline V gene are SNHLY and FYNNEI. The CDR3 length is 12 residues. RNA amounts of roughly 0.45 to 1 ug underwent reverse transcription with random hexamers. MiXCR, applied by TCRdb to the immunoSEQ multiplex PCR reads, yields one record per CDR3 protein. The repertoire holds 330,000 or so distinct CDR3 sequences, with around 91% as singletons. The TCR was taken from a human donor with multiple sclerosis. The sample was CD8+ T cells from PBMCs. V usage is TRBV2 and J usage is TRBJ1-2; D is unclear. The CDR3 here is CASGQQNYGYTF. The CDR3 nucleotides read TGTGCCAGCGGGCAGCAAAACTATGGCTACACCTTC.